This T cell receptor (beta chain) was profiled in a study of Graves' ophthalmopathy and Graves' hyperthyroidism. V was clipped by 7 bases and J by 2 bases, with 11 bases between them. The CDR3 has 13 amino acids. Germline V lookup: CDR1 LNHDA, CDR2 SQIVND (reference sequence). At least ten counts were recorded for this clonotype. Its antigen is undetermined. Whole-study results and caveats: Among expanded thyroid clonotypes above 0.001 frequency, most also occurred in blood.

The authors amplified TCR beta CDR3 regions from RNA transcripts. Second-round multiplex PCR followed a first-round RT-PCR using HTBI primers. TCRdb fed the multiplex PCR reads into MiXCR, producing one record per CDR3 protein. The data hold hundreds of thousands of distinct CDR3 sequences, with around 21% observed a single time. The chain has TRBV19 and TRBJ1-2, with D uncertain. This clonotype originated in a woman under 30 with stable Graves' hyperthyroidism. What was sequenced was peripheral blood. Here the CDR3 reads CASKRGLNYGYTF. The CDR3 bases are TGTGCCAGTAAAAGAGGGCTGAACTATGGCTACACCTTC.